The 27 T cell receptor beta chains listed next were all sequenced from one sample in a study of T cells in localized non-small cell lung cancer. Libraries were prepared by immunoSEQ multiplex PCR; TCRdb keeps only in-frame clonotypes and omits some of them. The sample yields under 50,000 clones, 81% seen once. Sequences were derived from peripheral blood mononuclear cells, sampled before any cancer treatment. These receptors all come from a man aged 40 to 75 with stage III lung adenocarcinoma.

The J gene is TRBJ2-1, the V gene TRBV10-2; TRBD1 aligns across 7 bases. The CDR3 contains 15 residues. V lost 4 bases and J lost 4; bases outside the gene matches: 7. CDR1 is WSHSY, CDR2 SAAADI, per germline. CDR3 residues: CASSVAGTAYNEQFF. In DNA, the CDR3 is TGCGCCAGCAGTGTGGCAGGGACAGCTTACAATGAGCAGTTCTTC.

The CDR3 protein is CASSVVSLGGGEQFF. Here the CDR3 DNA reads TGTGCCAGCAGCGTAGTATCGCTGGGAGGGGGGGAGCAGTTCTTC. This chain connects TRBV9 to TRBJ2-1, with D possibly matching TRBD2 (7 bases). This CDR3 has 15 amino acids. Trimming took 0 bases from V and 10 from J, leaving 17 bases between them. Germline values: CDR1 SGDLS, CDR2 YYNGEE.

V is TRBV7-8 and J is TRBJ1-5, with 9 bases identical to TRBD1. CDR3 length equals 15 residues. The junction had 4 bases not matched to a gene; V was cut back by 5 bases and J by 2 bases. Per germline, CDR1 SGHVS and CDR2 FQNEAQ. CDR3 loop: CASSGQGLGNQPQHF. Here the CDR3 DNA reads TGTGCCAGCAGCGGACAGGGGTTAGGCAATCAGCCCCAGCATTTT.

The chain couples TRBV18 to TRBJ2-7; possible D gene TRBD1, 6 bases. Trimming shortened V by 6 bases and J by 6 bases, and 12 bases separated the two germline ends. This CDR3 comprises 12 residues. The germline V gene has CDR1 KGHSH and CDR2 LQKENI. The CDR3 region has the DNA TGTGCCAGCTCGCGTGAAGGGGGCGAGCAGTACTTC. It translates to CASSREGGEQYF.

This clone has only a few counts. The genes are TRBV7-3 and TRBJ2-3; 9 nucleotides line up with TRBD2. J gave up 7 bases and V 5 bases, and 10 bases lay outside the gene matches. This CDR3 spans 15 amino acids. Germline lookup yields CDR1 SGHTA and CDR2 FQGTGA. CDR3 coding DNA: TGTGCCAGCAGCCTTTTAAGCGGGGGGTCGCATACGCAGTATTTT. Its translation is CASSLLSGGSHTQYF.

The chain employs TRBV10-3 and TRBJ2-6; D tentatively reads TRBD1 or TRBD2 (5 bases each). V was clipped by 10 bases and J by 4 bases, with 20 bases between them. The germline CDR1 and CDR2 sequences are ENHRY and SYGVKD. The CDR3 covers 16 residues. This CDR3 is CATRGALESGANVLTF. The CDR3 DNA reads TGTGCCACCCGGGGCGCACTTGAATCCGGGGCCAACGTCCTGACTTTC.

The rearrangement uses TRBV11-3 and TRBJ2-1; TRBD2 aligns across 9 bases. Germline CDR1 is SGHNT and CDR2 is YENEEA. V lost 4 bases and J lost 6; bases outside the gene matches: 10. The CDR3 spans 16 residues. Here the CDR3 DNA reads TGTGCCAGCAGCTCGAAGGGGGTAGCGGGGGCCAATGAGCAGTTCTTC. It codes for CASSSKGVAGANEQFF. Supplemented by reference TRBV11-3 and TRBJ2-1, the full variable domain reads EAGVVQSPRYKIIEKKQPVAFWCNPISGHNTLYWYLQNLGQGPELLIRYENEEAVDDSQLPKDRFSAERLKGVDSTLKIQPAELGDSAVYLCASSSKGVAGANEQFFGPGTRLTVL.

The chain joins TRBV6-5 to TRBJ1-2; possible D gene TRBD1, 6 bases. The CDR3 is 14 residues long. Trimming took off 4 bases at V and 3 bases at J, with 12 bases between the two ends. The germline gives CDR1 MNHEY, CDR2 SVGAGI. CDR3 sequence reads: CASSSGGEDYGYTF. CDR3 DNA: TGTGCCAGCAGTTCCGGGGGCGAGGACTATGGCTACACCTTC.

V is TRBV7-2 and J is TRBJ2-3; no clear D. This CDR3 is 17 amino acids long. Per germline, CDR1 SGHTA and CDR2 FQGNSA. V lost 5 bases and J lost 3, with 21 bases in between. The CDR3 nucleotides are TGTGCCAGCAGCCCGCGGACGAGTCGCCTACTGACAGATACGCAGTATTTT. It translates to CASSPRTSRLLTDTQYF. The whole variable domain, filled in from reference TRBV7-2 and TRBJ2-3, reads GAGVSQSPSNKVTEKGKDVELRCDPISGHTALYWYRQSLGQGLEFLIYFQGNSAPDKSGLPSDRFSAERTGGSVSTLTIQRTQQEDSAVYLCASSPRTSRLLTDTQYFGPGTRLTVL.

The V call is TRBV19, the J call TRBJ1-6; unclear D gene. The CDR3 runs to 14 residues. From germline, CDR1 is LNHDA and CDR2 SQIVND (reference sequence). Trimming took off 11 bases at V and 1 base at J, with 12 bases between the two ends. The CDR3 loop reads CAASSGSYNSPLHF. The DNA of the CDR3 is TGTGCCGCTTCTTCAGGTTCCTATAATTCACCCCTCCACTTT.

V is TRBV6-6 and J is TRBJ1-2, with a weak D call TRBD1 (6 bases). CDR1 MNHNY and CDR2 SVGAGI come from the germline V gene (reference sequence). Trimming shortened V by 2 bases and J by 4 bases, and 11 bases separated the two germline ends. The length of the CDR3 is 14 residues. The CDR3: CASSYGTNPYGYTF. The CDR3 DNA follows: TGTGCCAGCAGTTACGGGACAAACCCCTATGGCTACACCTTC.

The chain couples TRBV6-1 to TRBJ2-4; D perhaps matches TRBD2 (6 bases). Germline CDR1 and CDR2: MNHNS and SASEGT. Deletions cut 2 bases from V and 6 bases from J, with 14 bases between. This CDR3 is built from 15 residues. CDR3 sequence reads: CASSELLSGGNIQYF. In nucleotides, the CDR3 is TGTGCCAGCAGTGAATTGCTCTCCGGGGGAAACATTCAGTACTTC.

J is TRBJ2-3 and V is TRBV5-1, with no clear D. Germline lookup yields CDR1 SGHRS and CDR2 YFSETQ. Trimming cost V 5 bases and J 0 bases, with 10 bases left between them. This CDR3 has 14 residues. The CDR3 bases are TGCGCCAGCAGGCGCGAGGCTAGCACAGATACGCAGTATTTT. Its translation: CASRREASTDTQYF.

The gene calls are TRBV9 and TRBJ2-2; TRBD2 agrees at 9 bases. Per the germline V gene, CDR1 is SGDLS and CDR2 is YYNGEE. V lost 3 bases to trimming and J lost 1 base; unmatched junction nucleotides: 1. The CDR3 loop spans 15 amino acids. CDR3 region: CASSDSGGNTGELFF. The CDR3 bases are TGTGCCAGCAGCGATAGCGGGGGGAACACCGGGGAGCTGTTTTTT.

J is TRBJ2-7 and V is TRBV18; D uncertain. Trimming took 6 bases from V and 4 from J, leaving 7 bases between them. Germline CDR1 is KGHSH and CDR2 is LQKENI. The CDR3 spans 11 residues. The CDR3 sequence: CASSTGYEQYF. CDR3 in DNA: TGTGCCAGCTCCACCGGGTACGAGCAGTACTTC.

The chain carries TRBV5-4 and TRBJ2-7; 9 nucleotides agree with TRBD2. Unmatched junction bases numbered 11, after V lost 4 bases and J lost 3 bases. In germline, CDR1 is SGHNT, CDR2 YYREEE (reference sequence). The CDR3 consists of 16 residues. The CDR3 DNA follows: TGTGCCAGCAGCCAATATGGAGCGGGAGGAAGCTACGAGCAGTACTTC. Protein: CASSQYGAGGSYEQYF.

V is TRBV11-1 and J is TRBJ1-1; D not certain. The CDR3 contains 16 residues. Trimming stripped 6 bases from V and 0 bases from J, with 17 bases between. CDR1 is SGHAT and CDR2 is FQDESV in the germline V gene (reference sequence). CDR3 loop: CASSKNPRVVNTEAFF. The CDR3 nucleotides are TGTGCCAGCAGTAAAAACCCCCGGGTAGTGAACACTGAAGCTTTCTTT.

V gene TRBV14 combines with J gene TRBJ2-7; D ambiguous. Germline loops: CDR1 SGHDN, CDR2 FVKESK. The CDR3 has 17 residues. V lost 0 bases to trimming and J lost 0 bases, with 15 bases between them. This chain's CDR3 is CASSQDRGWLSSYEQYF. In DNA, the CDR3 is TGTGCCAGCAGCCAAGATCGTGGCTGGCTGTCCTCCTACGAGCAGTACTTC.

V is TRBV11-2 and J is TRBJ2-7, with 9 nucleotides matching TRBD1. CDR1 is SGHAT and CDR2 is FQNNGV in the germline V gene. This CDR3 spans 14 amino acids. Trimming cost V 1 base and J 6 bases; bases outside gene matches: 4. The CDR3 here is CASSLGDRVREQYF. The DNA for the CDR3 is TGTGCCAGCAGCTTAGGGGACAGGGTTCGCGAGCAGTACTTC.

The chain employs TRBV7-2 and TRBJ2-3; 13 bases are shared with TRBD2. Germline V lookup: CDR1 SGHTA, CDR2 FQGNSA. The CDR3 covers 16 residues. The junction had 3 bases not matched to a gene; V was cut back by 3 bases and J by 3 bases. The CDR3 region has the DNA TGTGCCAGCAGCTTGACTAGCGGGGGGATAACAGATACGCAGTATTTT. Encoded protein: CASSLTSGGITDTQYF.

This chain joins TRBV12-5 and TRBJ2-5; 10 bases match TRBD2. V was pared by 2 bases and J by 2 bases, with 20 bases of the junction left unmatched. The CDR3 spans 21 residues. The germline CDR1 and CDR2 sequences are LGHNT and FRNRAP. CDR3 region: CASGLTGKSGGAGAAQETQYF. The DNA of the CDR3 is TGTGCTAGTGGTTTGACCGGGAAGAGCGGGGGGGCAGGGGCGGCACAAGAGACCCAGTACTTC.

J is TRBJ1-6 and V is TRBV19; D not certain. The CDR3 has 15 amino acids. V shed 6 bases and J shed 7 bases, with 16 bases lying between them. CDR1 and CDR2 from the germline V gene are LNHDA and SQIVND (reference sequence). CDR3 in DNA: TGTGCCAGTAGACCGCAACGGCAGTCGAATTCACCCCTCCACTTT. Translated, it gives CASRPQRQSNSPLHF.

J is TRBJ2-3 and V is TRBV27; a possible D gene is TRBD1 (5 bases). CDR3 length: 15 residues. Looked up from germline, CDR1 is MNHEY and CDR2 is SMNVEV (reference sequence). The V end was cut by 5 bases, the J end by 4 bases, with 16 bases between. CDR3 DNA sequence: TGTGCCAGCAGTCCGTTCCCTTCGACAGCAGATACGCAGTATTTT. It codes for CASSPFPSTADTQYF.

The chain uses TRBV10-1 and TRBJ2-3; the match to TRBD2 covers 9 bases. Germline CDR1 WNHNN, CDR2 SYGVQD (reference sequence). This CDR3 has 18 amino acids. Trimming removed 3 bases from V and 5 bases from J; junction bases left unmatched: 15. The CDR3 spells CASSDIASGAIGGDTQYF. CDR3 nucleotides: TGCGCCAGCAGTGATATCGCTAGCGGGGCCATTGGGGGAGATACGCAGTATTTT.

The CDR3 coding sequence is TGTGCCAGCAGTGAAACAATGGCAGGCAGCTCCTATAATTCACCCCTCCACTTT. It is translated as CASSETMAGSSYNSPLHF. The V and J genes are TRBV6-1 and TRBJ1-6; D is unclear. CDR1 is MNHNS and CDR2 is SASEGT in the germline V gene. Trimming took off 2 bases at V and 0 bases at J, with 14 bases between the two ends. This CDR3 is 18 amino acids long.

V and J are TRBV5-6 and TRBJ1-5; no clear D. This CDR3 has 14 amino acids. V lost 0 bases and J lost 4, with 8 bases in between. Germline CDR1 reads SGHDT; CDR2 reads YYEEEE. The CDR3 sequence: CASSLGQRNQPQHF. The CDR3 bases are TGTGCCAGCAGCTTGGGGCAGAGAAATCAGCCCCAGCATTTT.

CDR3 nucleotides: TGTGCCAGCAGCTTGAGCGGCCAAGAGACCCAGTACTTC. Translation: CASSLSGQETQYF. The chain carries TRBV9 and TRBJ2-5, with D perhaps matching TRBD2 (5 bases). CDR3 length: 13 amino acids. The germline V and J ends were trimmed by 4 bases and 1 base, with 8 bases remaining between them. Germline-derived CDR1 and CDR2 are SGDLS and YYNGEE.